This T cell receptor beta chain is drawn from a study of blood T cell repertoires in COVID-19. Study details: The samples span acute and convalescent COVID-19 from the United States, Italy and Spain. In each case, the material was cDNA or gDNA derived from T cells, B-cell-depleted T cells, or PBMCs.

Per the germline V gene, CDR1 is LNHDA and CDR2 is SQIVND (reference sequence). The CDR3 loop spans 16 amino acids. The trim removed 5 bases at V and 5 bases at J, leaving 12 bases unmatched. Per the authors' pipeline: For nucleated cells, counts were estimated from reference gene primer amplification. The assay was immunoSEQ multiplex PCR, and TCRdb's table has in-frame clones only and misses some. Clone size and the V and J calls come from that table; the DNA yielded D and trimming. The repertoire consists of approximately 210,000 clones, with about 83% occurring once and the leading ten covering roughly 2.9%. This clone is a singleton in its sample.

The chain combines TRBV19 with TRBJ2-1, with 7 bases lining up with TRBD2. The sequence came from a man aged 45-65 years with active or convalescent COVID-19. The sequenced material came from peripheral blood. The CDR3 region is CASSPIGGKTNNEQFF. The CDR3 DNA sequence: TGTGCCAGTAGTCCGATCGGGGGGAAAACCAACAATGAGCAGTTCTTC. Combining the CDR3 with reference TRBV19 and TRBJ2-1 gives the whole variable domain DGGITQSPKYLFRKEGQNVTLSCEQNLNHDAMYWYRQDPGQGLRLIYYSQIVNDFQKGDIAEGYSVSREKKESFPLTVTSAQKNPTAFYLCASSPIGGKTNNEQFFGPGTRLTVL.